What follows are 2 T cell receptor beta chains derived from one specimen sequenced in a study of a mutant IDH1 vaccine in newly diagnosed glioma. Sequencing used immunoSEQ multiplex PCR; TCRdb keeps in-frame clones, though not all of them. The table has around 92,000 clones, 83% seen once. Time point of the sample: baseline, week 1 (first vaccination visit). Treatment indicated: pre-vaccination baseline after standard-of-care therapy. Sequenced material: PBMCs, taken from a glioma patient treated with radiotherapy, temozolomide or both. The receptor source for this set is a woman between 50 and 59 years old with glioma.

The V and J genes are TRBV7-3 and TRBJ1-2; maybe TRBD1 (5 bases). Germline loops: CDR1 SGHTA, CDR2 FQGTGA. The CDR3 extends over 14 amino acids. Trimming removed 5 bases at V and 8 bases at J, with 18 bases between. The CDR3 DNA reads as TGTGCCAGCAGCCCGGGACCCCATCGTCTGGGCTACACCTTC. Protein product: CASSPGPHRLGYTF. Drawing the rest from reference TRBV7-3 and TRBJ1-2, the complete variable domain is GAGVSQTPSNKVTEKGKYVELRCDPISGHTALYWYRQSLGQGPEFLIYFQGTGAADDSGLPNDRFFAVRPEGSVSTLKIQRTERGDSAVYLCASSPGPHRLGYTFGSGTRLTVV.

The V call is TRBV28, the J call TRBJ1-2, with D possibly TRBD1 on 5 matching bases. Trimming removed 3 bases at V and 6 bases at J, with 11 bases between. The CDR3 runs 13 residues. Germline-derived CDR1 and CDR2 are MDHEN and SYDVKM. The CDR3 nucleotides read TGTGCCAGCAGTTTTTCAGGGTTAAATGGCTACACCTTC. Residues: CASSFSGLNGYTF.